These 23 T cell receptor beta chains were sequenced from one sample in a study of blood T cell repertoires in COVID-19. Libraries were prepared by immunoSEQ multiplex PCR; TCRdb keeps only in-frame clonotypes and omits some of them. Of nearly 40,000 clones listed, approximately 88% are singletons. The material sequenced was peripheral blood. The receptor set was obtained from a woman aged 70-85 years with acute or convalescent COVID-19.

V and J are TRBV7-6 and TRBJ2-3; 8 nucleotides line up with TRBD1. Germline-derived CDR1 and CDR2 are SGHVS and FNYEAQ. The CDR3 extends over 15 amino acids. J was trimmed by 0 bases and V by 4 bases; bases with no gene match: 3. The DNA of the CDR3 is TGTGCCAGCAGCTCCGGACAGGGAAGCACAGATACGCAGTATTTT. Its translation is CASSSGQGSTDTQYF. The full variable domain, with the rest looked up from reference TRBV7-6 and TRBJ2-3, is GAGVSQSPRYKVTKRGQDVALRCDPISGHVSLYWYRQALGQGPEFLTYFNYEAQQDKSGLPNDRFSAERPEGSISTLTIQRTEQRDSAMYRCASSSGQGSTDTQYFGPGTRLTVL.

This clone appeared once. Here the CDR3 reads CASSFRAGELFF. The CDR3, as DNA: TGTGCCAGCAGCTTCAGGGCCGGGGAGCTGTTTTTT. V gene TRBV7-8 combines with J gene TRBJ2-2; D possibly corresponds to TRBD1 (5 bases). Germline loops: CDR1 SGHVS, CDR2 FQNEAQ. V was clipped by 3 bases and J by 6 bases, with 5 bases between them. This CDR3 spans 12 amino acids.

The genes are TRBV14 and TRBJ1-1; D unresolved. CDR1 and CDR2 from the germline V gene are SGHDN and FVKESK. There are 14 residues in the CDR3. The germline V and J ends were trimmed by 4 bases and 3 bases, with 12 bases remaining between them. The CDR3 loop reads CASSLGGFYTEAFF. CDR3 DNA sequence: TGTGCCAGCAGCCTCGGCGGGTTTTACACTGAAGCTTTCTTT.

The V gene is TRBV2, the J gene TRBJ2-3; D possibly corresponds to TRBD1 (6 bases). The CDR3 is made up of 15 amino acids. With 3 bases removed from V and 3 bases from J, the gap between germline ends came to 13 bases. The V gene's germline CDR1 is SNHLY and CDR2 FYNNEI. CDR3 bases: TGTGCCAGCAGTGACCCATGGGGGCGTACAGATACGCAGTATTTT. This codes for CASSDPWGRTDTQYF.

The CDR3 region has the DNA TGTGCCAGCAGTGAGGGCATAAACAATGAGCAGTTCTTC. This translates into CASSEGINNEQFF. The rearrangement uses TRBV2 and TRBJ2-1, with no clear D. The CDR3 is made up of 13 amino acids. V was cut by 3 bases and J by 5 bases, with 8 bases left in between. Germline V gene data show CDR1 as SNHLY and CDR2 as FYNNEI.

This clone came up a few times. The chain joins TRBV18 to TRBJ2-7; no definite D call. The CDR3 is 14 amino acids. Looked up from germline, CDR1 is KGHSH and CDR2 is LQKENI. The CDR3 DNA reads TGTGCCAGCTCAGCACCGGGCGTGGGCTACGAGCAGTACGTC. Its translation is CASSAPGVGYEQYV.

In its sample, this clone was seen a few times. The chain joins TRBV9 to TRBJ1-5, with 8 bases lining up with TRBD1. The V segment lost 4 bases and the J segment 3 bases; nucleotides outside the gene matches: 12. This CDR3 spans 17 amino acids. Germline V gene data show CDR1 as SGDLS and CDR2 as YYNGEE. The CDR3 coding sequence is TGTGCCAGCAGCTCCTCCCGCGGGACAGGCCTCAATCAGCCCCAGCATTTT. Protein sequence: CASSSSRGTGLNQPQHF.

The CDR3 nucleotides read TGTGCCAGCAGCTTGACAGGGGAGCTGTTTTTT. Protein product: CASSLTGELFF. This chain connects TRBV6-6 to TRBJ2-2; no reliable D call. The V and J ends lost 6 bases and 8 bases respectively, with 7 bases between them. The CDR3 is 11 amino acids. From germline, CDR1 is MNHNY and CDR2 SVGAGI (reference sequence).

This clone appeared once. J is TRBJ2-2 and V is TRBV4-3; TRBD2 aligns across 12 bases. Germline trimming cut 1 base from V and 5 bases from J; bases unmatched to any gene: 8. This CDR3 region has 18 residues. CDR1 is LGHNA and CDR2 is YSLEER in the germline V gene. The CDR3 loop is CASSQGLAGGLVTGELFF. CDR3 in DNA: TGCGCCAGCAGCCAAGGGCTAGCGGGGGGGCTGGTGACCGGGGAGCTGTTTTTT.

This chain links TRBV9 with TRBJ2-1; 10 bases match TRBD2. Looked up from germline, CDR1 is SGDLS and CDR2 is YYNGEE. J gave up 6 bases and V 4 bases, and 7 bases lay outside the gene matches. This CDR3 is built from 15 residues. Here the CDR3 reads CASSTIAGGSNEQFF. CDR3 sequence (DNA): TGTGCCAGCAGCACTATAGCGGGAGGCTCCAATGAGCAGTTCTTC.

The chain combines TRBV7-9 with TRBJ1-1, with D possibly TRBD1 on 5 matching bases. Germline V gene sequence: CDR1 SEHNR, CDR2 FQNEAQ (reference sequence). The CDR3 loop spans 15 amino acids. The V end lost 5 bases, the J end lost 1 base, and 14 bases lay between the germline ends. The CDR3 DNA follows: TGTGCCAGCAGCGACCGCCAGGGAGGGAACACTGAAGCTTTCTTT. Protein sequence: CASSDRQGGNTEAFF.

CDR3 DNA sequence: TGCAGCGTTGGAGGGGGTGGAAACACCATATATTTT. Its protein is CSVGGGGNTIYF. This sequence joins TRBV29-1 and TRBJ1-3; D may be TRBD1 (6 bases). V lost 4 bases and J lost 3, with 7 bases in between. The CDR3 sequence is 12 residues long. The germline CDR1 and CDR2 sequences are SQVTM and ANQGSEA.

V and J are TRBV28 and TRBJ1-2; D is undetermined. The CDR3 is made up of 11 amino acids. The V and J ends lost 3 bases and 8 bases respectively, with 7 bases between them. Germline lookup yields CDR1 MDHEN and CDR2 SYDVKM. Here the CDR3 DNA reads TGTGCCAGCAGTTTTAGCCGCGGCTACACCTTC. It translates to CASSFSRGYTF.

Here the CDR3 reads CASSSSSGSNQPQHF. DNA for the CDR3: TGTGCCAGCAGCAGCAGTAGCGGGAGCAATCAGCCCCAGCATTTT. The V gene is TRBV9, the J gene TRBJ1-5, with no clear D. V dropped 4 bases and J dropped 1 base, with 12 bases sitting between them. The CDR3 length is 15 residues. Germline V gene lookup returns CDR1 SGDLS and CDR2 YYNGEE.

This clone came up once. This chain connects TRBV3-1 (or the pseudogene TRBV3-2) to TRBJ2-1; D is uncertain. This CDR3 spans 11 amino acids. Trimming removed 3 bases from V and 15 bases from J, with 12 bases in between. Germline V gene data show CDR1 as LGHDT and CDR2 as YNNKEL (reference sequence). CDR3 bases: TGTGCCAGCAGCCACCAGGCAGGAAGGTTCTTC. This codes for CASSHQAGRFF.

The gene calls are TRBV7-8 and TRBJ2-5, with 9 bases aligning to TRBD2. Germline values: CDR1 SGHVS, CDR2 FQNEAQ. Trimming removed 6 bases from V and 1 base from J; junction bases left unmatched: 9. CDR3 length: 16 residues. CDR3: CASRGRLAGTQETQYF. The CDR3 region has the DNA TGTGCCAGCAGGGGGCGGCTAGCGGGAACCCAAGAGACCCAGTACTTC.

In this sample, this clone turned up a few times. The CDR3 DNA reads TGTGCCAGCAGCTTGGACAGAGGGGACACTGAAGCTTTCTTT. It specifies CASSLDRGDTEAFF. The chain links TRBV7-9 to TRBJ1-1; possibly TRBD1 for D (6 bases). Trimming removed 3 bases at V and 3 bases at J, with 11 bases between. This CDR3 has 14 residues. Germline CDR1 SEHNR, CDR2 FQNEAQ (reference sequence).

The chain carries TRBV7-8 and TRBJ1-1, with TRBD1 matching 7 bases. The germline V gene encodes CDR1 SGHVS and CDR2 FQNEAQ. The CDR3 is 13 amino acids. After removal of 5 bases from V and 3 bases from J, the junction contained 3 bases not matched to a gene. The chain's CDR3 is CASSPTGDTEAFF. CDR3 nucleotides: TGTGCCAGCAGCCCTACAGGGGACACTGAAGCTTTCTTT.

V and J are TRBV6-2 or TRBV6-3 and TRBJ1-6; D is unresolved. This CDR3 is 16 amino acids long. V lost 5 bases, J lost 9 bases, and 20 bases lay in between. CDR1 is MNHEY and CDR2 is SVGEGT in the germline V gene. The CDR3 DNA sequence: TGTGCCAGCAGTACCCTCGACCCACGATCGGGTTCACCCCTCCACTTT. This encodes CASSTLDPRSGSPLHF.

The V call is TRBV4-3, the J call TRBJ2-1, with TRBD1 identical over 9 bases. Losses at the gene ends were 0 bases for V and 9 bases for J; bases not matched to a gene: 21. CDR3 length: 20 residues. Germline loops: CDR1 LGHNA, CDR2 YSLEER. For the CDR3, the DNA is TGCGCCAGCAGCCAAGATTCGGGGGAGGTAACCGGGACAGGGATTCTTGAGCAGTTCTTC. The encoded protein is CASSQDSGEVTGTGILEQFF.

V usage is TRBV2 and J usage is TRBJ2-5; 8 bases fit TRBD2. With 2 bases clipped from V and 5 bases from J, the junction kept 4 bases outside the gene matches. The CDR3 has 14 amino acids. CDR1 is SNHLY, CDR2 FYNNEI, per germline. CDR3 amino acids: CASSELGLVETQYF. DNA for the CDR3: TGTGCCAGCAGTGAATTGGGACTAGTCGAGACCCAGTACTTC.

This clone was counted between two and nine times. The chain recombines TRBV5-6 with TRBJ1-5; D is unresolved. Between the trimmed V and J ends, which lost 3 bases and 7 bases, there was a span of 14 bases. There are 14 residues in the CDR3. The germline CDR1 and CDR2 sequences are SGHDT and YYEEEE. CDR3 region: CASSSTVLGQPQHF. The DNA of the CDR3 is TGTGCCAGCAGCTCGACTGTTCTTGGGCAGCCCCAGCATTTT. The full variable domain, with the rest looked up from reference TRBV5-6 and TRBJ1-5, is DAGVTQSPTHLIKTRGQQVTLRCSPKSGHDTVSWYQQALGQGPQFIFQYYEEEERQRGNFPDRFSGHQFPNYSSELNVNALLLGDSALYLCASSSTVLGQPQHFGDGTRLSIL.

The chain uses TRBV11-3 and TRBJ2-7; the match to TRBD1 covers 9 bases. The CDR3 runs 13 residues. The germline V gene encodes CDR1 SGHNT and CDR2 YENEEA. V trimming: 4 bases; J trimming: 3 bases; junction bases outside the gene matches: 1. CDR3 sequence: CASSSGQGYEQYV. The DNA for the CDR3 is TGTGCCAGCAGCTCGGGACAGGGCTACGAGCAGTACGTC.